These 10 T cell receptor beta chains originate from one sample sequenced in a study of cytomegalovirus exposure and HLA in healthy donors. PCR primers comprised 60 Vbeta and 13 Jbeta primers. This table comes from immunoSEQ multiplex PCR, and its TCRdb copy is limited to in-frame clones, with some not included. The sample comprises under 130,000 clones, approximately 72% of which are singletons, and under 3.5% rests with the top ten. The sample comprised PBMCs. These receptors were collected from a woman between 50 and 59 years old in good health and CMV-seronegative.

This clone is a singleton in its sample. The rearrangement links TRBV20-1 to TRBJ1-2; a possible D gene is TRBD1 (5 bases). Trimming shortened V by 6 bases and J by 7 bases, and 12 bases separated the two germline ends. This CDR3 spans 11 amino acids. Germline-derived CDR1 and CDR2 are DFQATT and SNEGSKA (reference sequence). CDR3 nucleotides: TGCAGTGCCAAGACAGTTCCTGGCTACACCTTC. Protein: CSAKTVPGYTF.

This clone showed up just a few times. The V and J genes are TRBV5-1 and TRBJ1-1, with no clear D. Germline loops: CDR1 SGHRS, CDR2 YFSETQ. The CDR3 is 11 amino acids. The V end lost 5 bases, the J end lost 1 base, and 3 bases lay between the germline ends. The CDR3 coding sequence is TGCGCCAGCAGGGCGAACACTGAAGCTTTCTTT. Translated: CASRANTEAFF.

This clone has a single count. V is TRBV14 and J is TRBJ1-2; no firm D call. CDR1 is SGHDN and CDR2 is FVKESK in the germline V gene. The CDR3 contains 15 residues. The germline V and J ends were trimmed by 4 bases and 0 bases, with 12 bases remaining between them. CDR3 nucleotides: TGTGCCAGCAGCCCAGTGGAGGAAGCTAACTATGGCTACACCTTC. Protein product: CASSPVEEANYGYTF. Using reference TRBV14 and TRBJ1-2 for the parts outside the CDR3, the full variable domain is EAGVTQFPSHSVIEKGQTVTLRCDPISGHDNLYWYRRVMGKEIKFLLHFVKESKQDESGMPNNRFLAERTGGTYSTLKVQPAELEDSGVYFCASSPVEEANYGYTFGSGTRLTVV.

The chain links TRBV15 to TRBJ2-1, with 13 bases matching TRBD2. The CDR3 is made up of 15 amino acids. The V segment lost 6 bases and the J segment 7 bases; nucleotides outside the gene matches: 6. The germline CDR1 and CDR2 sequences are LNHNV and YYDKDF (reference sequence). The CDR3 loop reads CATREGLAGLNEQFF. In nucleotides, the CDR3 is TGTGCCACCAGAGAGGGACTAGCGGGGTTGAATGAGCAGTTCTTC.

The chain combines TRBV5-1 with TRBJ2-1; TRBD2 aligns across 7 bases. The V segment lost 3 bases and the J segment 9 bases; nucleotides outside the gene matches: 9. The germline V gene has CDR1 SGHRS and CDR2 YFSETQ. The CDR3 has 14 residues. The CDR3 protein is CASSSGLVGLEQFF. CDR3 DNA: TGCGCCAGCAGCTCAGGACTAGTAGGTCTTGAGCAGTTCTTC.

The chain combines TRBV9 with TRBJ2-7; 9 bases match TRBD1. Trimming took 1 base from V and 1 from J; bases not matched to a gene: 3. Per the germline V gene, CDR1 is SGDLS and CDR2 is YYNGEE. The CDR3 is made up of 15 amino acids. CDR3 DNA sequence: TGTGCCAGCAGCGTAAGACAGGGGGAATCCTACGAGCAGTACTTC. It is translated as CASSVRQGESYEQYF. The full variable domain, completed using reference TRBV9 and TRBJ2-7, is DSGVTQTPKHLITATGQRVTLRCSPRSGDLSVYWYQQSLDQGLQFLIQYYNGEERAKGNILERFSAQQFPDLHSELNLSSLELGDSALYFCASSVRQGESYEQYFGPGTRLTVT.

The rearrangement joins TRBV6-5 to TRBJ2-1; the match to TRBD1 covers 9 bases. J gave up 4 bases and V 4 bases, and 8 bases lay outside the gene matches. The CDR3 runs 16 residues. Germline assignment: CDR1 MNHEY and CDR2 SVGAGI. The CDR3 loop is CASSLTDRGVYNEQFF. The CDR3 DNA follows: TGTGCCAGCAGTTTGACGGACAGGGGAGTGTACAATGAGCAGTTCTTC.

This clone was seen only a few times. The chain couples TRBV5-4 to TRBJ1-6, with 10 nucleotides matching TRBD1. Per germline, CDR1 SGHNT and CDR2 YYREEE (reference sequence). Germline trimming cut 3 bases from V and 7 bases from J; bases unmatched to any gene: 7. CDR3 length: 16 residues. The CDR3 sequence: CASSSKTGGSNSPLHF. The CDR3 nucleotides are TGTGCCAGCAGCTCGAAGACAGGGGGCTCGAATTCACCCCTCCACTTT.

This chain joins TRBV27 and TRBJ2-7; 7 bases agree with TRBD1. The V gene's germline CDR1 is MNHEY and CDR2 SMNVEV (reference sequence). V was clipped by 2 bases and J by 4 bases; unmatched bases: 5. This CDR3 is 14 amino acids long. The CDR3 loop is CASSLMGQLYEQYF. In DNA form, the CDR3 reads TGTGCCAGCAGTTTAATGGGACAGCTTTACGAGCAGTACTTC.

The chain combines TRBV2 with TRBJ2-1, with TRBD2 identical over 8 bases. The CDR3 covers 14 residues. Germline lookup yields CDR1 SNHLY and CDR2 FYNNEI. The V and J ends lost 9 bases and 3 bases, in that order; junction bases with no gene match: 7. In nucleotides, the CDR3 is TGTGCCAGATCGACTAGCGAAGTCTACAATGAGCAGTTCTTC. It specifies CARSTSEVYNEQFF. Using reference TRBV2 and TRBJ2-1 for the parts outside the CDR3, the full variable domain is EPEVTQTPSHQVTQMGQEVILRCVPISNHLYFYWYRQILGQKVEFLVSFYNNEISEKSEIFDDQFSVERPDGSNFTLKIRSTKLEDSAMYFCARSTSEVYNEQFFGPGTRLTVL.